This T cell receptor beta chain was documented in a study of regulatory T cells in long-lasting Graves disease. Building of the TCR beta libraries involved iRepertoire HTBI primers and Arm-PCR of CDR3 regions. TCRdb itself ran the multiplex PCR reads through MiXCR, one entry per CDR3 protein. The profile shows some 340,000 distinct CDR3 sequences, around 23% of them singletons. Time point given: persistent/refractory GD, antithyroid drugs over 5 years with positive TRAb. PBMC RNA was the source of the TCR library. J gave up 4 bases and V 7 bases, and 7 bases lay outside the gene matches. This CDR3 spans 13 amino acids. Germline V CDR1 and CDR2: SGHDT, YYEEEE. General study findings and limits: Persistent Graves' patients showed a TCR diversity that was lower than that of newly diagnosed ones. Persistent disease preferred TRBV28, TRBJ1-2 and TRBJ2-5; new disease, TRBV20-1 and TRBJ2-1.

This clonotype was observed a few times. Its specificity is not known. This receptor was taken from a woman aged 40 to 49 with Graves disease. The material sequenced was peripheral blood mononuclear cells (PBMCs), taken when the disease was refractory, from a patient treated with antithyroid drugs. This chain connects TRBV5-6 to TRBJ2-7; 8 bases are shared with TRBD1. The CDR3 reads CASSQGAVYEQYF. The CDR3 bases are TGTGCCAGCTCGCAGGGGGCAGTGTACGAGCAGTACTTC.